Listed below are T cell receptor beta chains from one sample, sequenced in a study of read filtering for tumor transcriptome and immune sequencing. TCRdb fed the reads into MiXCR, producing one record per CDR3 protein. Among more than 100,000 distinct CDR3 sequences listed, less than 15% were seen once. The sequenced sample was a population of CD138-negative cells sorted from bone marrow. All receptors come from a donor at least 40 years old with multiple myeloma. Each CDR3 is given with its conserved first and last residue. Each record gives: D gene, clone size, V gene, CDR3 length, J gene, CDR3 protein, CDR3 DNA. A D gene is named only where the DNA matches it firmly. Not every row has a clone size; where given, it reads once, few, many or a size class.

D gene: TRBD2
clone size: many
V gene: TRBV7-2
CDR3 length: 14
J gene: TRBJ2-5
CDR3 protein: CASSSGLAGATQYF
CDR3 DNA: TGTGCCAGCAGCTCCGGACTAGCGGGTGCGACCCAGTACTTC

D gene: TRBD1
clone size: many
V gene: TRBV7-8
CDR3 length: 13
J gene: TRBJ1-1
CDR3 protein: CASSYDRGTEAFF
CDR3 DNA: TGTGCCAGCAGCTACGACAGGGGGACTGAAGCTTTCTTT

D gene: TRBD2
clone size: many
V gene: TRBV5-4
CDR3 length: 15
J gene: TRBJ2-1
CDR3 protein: CASSLRRESGNEQFF
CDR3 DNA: TGTGCCAGCAGCTTGAGGCGGGAGTCCGGGAATGAGCAGTTCTTC

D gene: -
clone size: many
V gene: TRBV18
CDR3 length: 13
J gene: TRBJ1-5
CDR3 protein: CASSRDGYQPQHF
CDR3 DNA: TGTGCCAGCTCACGGGACGGGTATCAGCCCCAGCATTTT

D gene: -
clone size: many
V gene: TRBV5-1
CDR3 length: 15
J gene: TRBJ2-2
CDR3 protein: CASSLDAPTGGELFF
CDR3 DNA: TGCGCCAGCAGCTTGGATGCGCCTACTGGCGGGGAGCTGTTTTTT

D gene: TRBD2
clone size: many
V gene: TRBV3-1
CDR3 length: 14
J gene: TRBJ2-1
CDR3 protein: CASSQILAGNEQFF
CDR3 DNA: TGTGCCAGCAGCCAAATTCTAGCGGGCAATGAGCAGTTCTTC

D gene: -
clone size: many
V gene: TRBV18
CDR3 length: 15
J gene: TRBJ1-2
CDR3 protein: CASSPQPDSHYGYTF
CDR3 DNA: TGTGCCAGCTCACCACAGCCTGACAGCCACTATGGCTACACCTTC

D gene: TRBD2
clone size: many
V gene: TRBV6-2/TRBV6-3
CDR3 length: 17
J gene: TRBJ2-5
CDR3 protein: CASSPGLAGILQETQYF
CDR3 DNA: TGTGCCAGCAGCCCGGGACTAGCGGGAATTTTACAAGAGACCCAGTACTTC

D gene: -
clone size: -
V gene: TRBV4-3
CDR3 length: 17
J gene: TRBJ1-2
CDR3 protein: CASSQDHPRGRDYGYTF
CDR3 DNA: TGCGCCAGCAGCCAAGATCACCCACGAGGCCGGGACTATGGCTACACCTTC

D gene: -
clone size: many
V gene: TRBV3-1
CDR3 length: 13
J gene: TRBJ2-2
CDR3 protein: CASASSNTGELFF
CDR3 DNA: TGTGCCAGCGCATCGTCGAACACCGGGGAGCTGTTTTTT

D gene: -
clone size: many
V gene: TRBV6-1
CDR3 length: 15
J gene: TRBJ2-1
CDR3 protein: CASSEATLAYNEQFF
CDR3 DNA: TGTGCCAGCAGTGAAGCGACACTAGCCTACAATGAGCAGTTCTTC

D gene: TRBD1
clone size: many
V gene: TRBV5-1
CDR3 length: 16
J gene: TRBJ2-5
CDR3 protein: CASSLAFGTAQETQYF
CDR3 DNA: TGCGCCAGCAGCTTGGCCTTTGGGACAGCCCAAGAGACCCAGTACTTC

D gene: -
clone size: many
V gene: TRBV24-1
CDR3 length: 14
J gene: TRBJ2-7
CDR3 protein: CATSEGRVAYEQYF
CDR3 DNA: TGTGCCACCAGTGAAGGTCGGGTCGCCTACGAGCAGTACTTC

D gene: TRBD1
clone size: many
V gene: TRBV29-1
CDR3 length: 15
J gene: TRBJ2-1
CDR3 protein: CSVEMGQGHYNEQFF
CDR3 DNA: TGCAGCGTTGAAATGGGACAGGGCCACTACAATGAGCAGTTCTTC

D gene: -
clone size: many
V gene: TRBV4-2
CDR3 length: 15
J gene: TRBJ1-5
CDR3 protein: CASSQSMERNQPQHF
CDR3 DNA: TGTGCCAGCAGCCAAAGCATGGAGCGCAATCAGCCCCAGCATTTT

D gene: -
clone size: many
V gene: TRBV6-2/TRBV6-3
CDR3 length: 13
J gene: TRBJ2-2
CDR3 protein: CASSTQRIGELFF
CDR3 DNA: TGTGCCAGCAGTACCCAACGCATCGGGGAGCTGTTTTTT

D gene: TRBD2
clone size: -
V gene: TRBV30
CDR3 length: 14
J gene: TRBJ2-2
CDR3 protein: CAGGLAGNTRELFF
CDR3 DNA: TGTGCCGGCGGACTAGCGGGAAACACCAGGGAGCTGTTTTTT

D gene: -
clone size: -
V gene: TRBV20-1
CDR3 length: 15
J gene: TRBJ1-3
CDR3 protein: CSARAPDPPGNTIYF
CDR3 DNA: TGCAGTGCTAGAGCCCCGGACCCTCCTGGAAACACCATATATTTT

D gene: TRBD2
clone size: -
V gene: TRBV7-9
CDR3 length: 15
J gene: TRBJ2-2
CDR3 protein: CASSSAGGYTGELFF
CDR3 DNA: TGTGCCAGCAGCTCAGCGGGAGGTTACACCGGGGAGCTGTTTTTT

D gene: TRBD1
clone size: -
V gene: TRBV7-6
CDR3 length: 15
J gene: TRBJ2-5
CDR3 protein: CASSLTTGFGETQYF
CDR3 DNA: TGTGCCAGCAGCTTAACGACAGGGTTCGGGGAGACCCAGTACTTC

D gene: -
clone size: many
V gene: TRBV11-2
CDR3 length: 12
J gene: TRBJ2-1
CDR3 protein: CASTLRGDEQFF
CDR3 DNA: TGTGCCAGCACCTTACGTGGCGATGAGCAGTTCTTC

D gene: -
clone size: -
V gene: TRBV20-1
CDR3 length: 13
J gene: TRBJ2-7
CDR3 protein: CSARAGEKDEQYF
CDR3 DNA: TGCAGTGCTAGAGCCGGAGAGAAGGACGAGCAGTACTTC